These 23 T cell receptor beta chains share one sample of origin, sequenced in a study of shared clonotypes between healthy human individuals. Assay: immunoSEQ multiplex PCR; the TCRdb copy retains only in-frame clones and omits some. The sample has around 1.6 million clones, 95% to 99% seen once. What was sequenced was naive CD4+ T cells sorted from blood. Subset defined: CD45RA+ positively selected. The receptors were sampled from a man aged 25 to 45 in good health.

This chain uses TRBV14 with TRBJ1-1, with a possible D match to TRBD1 (6 bases). The germline V gene encodes CDR1 SGHDN and CDR2 FVKESK. CDR3 size: 13 residues. Trimming took 2 bases from V and 4 from J, leaving 8 bases between them. CDR3 nucleotide sequence: TGTGCCAGCAGCCAAAACAGGGCCACTGAAGCTTTCTTT. Translating gives CASSQNRATEAFF.

The chain has TRBV11-3 and TRBJ2-7, with TRBD2 matching 11 bases. Trimming cost V 4 bases and J 4 bases; bases outside gene matches: 9. CDR1 SGHNT and CDR2 YENEEA come from the germline V gene. This CDR3 has 16 residues. This CDR3 is CASSSGTSGRLYEQYF. The CDR3 nucleotides read TGTGCCAGCAGCTCAGGAACTAGCGGGAGACTGTACGAGCAGTACTTC.

This chain links TRBV30 with TRBJ2-2, with D unclear. The CDR3 runs 13 residues. Trimming left V 5 bases short and J 2 bases short, with 9 bases between. Looked up from germline, CDR1 is GTSNPN and CDR2 is SVGIG (reference sequence). Here the CDR3 DNA reads TGTGCCTGGTTCGGGTCCAACACCGGGGAGCTGTTTTTT. It yields the protein CAWFGSNTGELFF.

This clone was picked up one time. The rearrangement joins TRBV4-1 to TRBJ2-7, with a possible D match to TRBD2 (6 bases). The germline V gene has CDR1 MGHRA and CDR2 YSYEKL. V lost 1 base to trimming and J lost 3 bases, with 13 bases between them. The CDR3 contains 15 residues. Here the CDR3 reads CASSQGTYGGYEQYF. CDR3 sequence (DNA): TGCGCCAGCAGCCAAGGGACTTACGGGGGCTACGAGCAGTACTTC.

This clone was observed once. J is TRBJ2-7 and V is TRBV15; D ambiguous. The CDR3 loop spans 15 amino acids. CDR1 is LNHNV, CDR2 YYDKDF, per germline (reference sequence). V was cut by 1 base and J by 0 bases, with 10 bases left in between. The CDR3 region has the DNA TGTGCCACCAGCAGAGGGACCAGCCTCTCCTACGAGCAGTACTTC. It is translated as CATSRGTSLSYEQYF.

The V gene is TRBV25-1, the J gene TRBJ1-1, with 10 nucleotides matching TRBD1. CDR3 length equals 15 residues. Trimming removed 3 bases from V and 3 bases from J; junction bases left unmatched: 4. Germline CDR1 is MGHDK and CDR2 is SYGVNS. CDR3 sequence (DNA): TGTGCCAGCAGTGACTCCGGGACAGGGGACACTGAAGCTTTCTTT. Translation gives CASSDSGTGDTEAFF.

The V and J genes are TRBV28 and TRBJ2-2; 12 bases line up with TRBD2. The germline CDR1 and CDR2 sequences are MDHEN and SYDVKM. This CDR3 has 19 amino acids. V lost 6 bases to trimming and J lost 4 bases; unmatched junction nucleotides: 15. CDR3 bases: TGTGCCAGCAGGGATCGACTAGCGGGAGCCGGTTGGTCCACCGGGGAGCTGTTTTTT. It codes for CASRDRLAGAGWSTGELFF.

This clone was recorded only once. CDR3 DNA sequence: TGTGCCAGCCAAACTAGCCCCCCGGGTAATGAGCAGTTCTTC. Translating it yields CASQTSPPGNEQFF. V and J are TRBV25-1 and TRBJ2-1, with TRBD2 as a possible D gene (6 bases). Germline V gene sequence: CDR1 MGHDK, CDR2 SYGVNS. The CDR3 is made up of 14 amino acids. The V end was cut by 8 bases, the J end by 7 bases, with 18 bases between.

This sequence joins TRBV27 and TRBJ2-2; 9 nucleotides align to TRBD2. CDR1 and CDR2 (germline): MNHEY, SMNVEV (reference sequence). The J segment lost 3 bases and the V segment lost 6 bases, leaving 5 bases of the junction unmatched. CDR3 length: 15 residues. CDR3 DNA: TGTGCCAGCAGGTTAGGCGGGAGGGACACCGGGGAGCTGTTTTTT. It translates to CASRLGGRDTGELFF.

The V and J genes are TRBV18 and TRBJ1-5; 8 positions agree with TRBD1. This CDR3 is built from 20 residues. V lost 6 bases to trimming and J lost 1 base; unmatched junction nucleotides: 20. Germline V gene data show CDR1 as KGHSH and CDR2 as LQKENI. CDR3 DNA: TGTGCCAGCTCTCCCAGGCGAATGGCAGGGGGCGAAATGAGCAATCAGCCCCAGCATTTT. As protein: CASSPRRMAGGEMSNQPQHF.

The chain combines TRBV2 with TRBJ2-1; no reliable D call. Germline values: CDR1 SNHLY, CDR2 FYNNEI. V dropped 3 bases and J dropped 8 bases, with 14 bases sitting between them. CDR3 size: 14 residues. This chain's CDR3 is CASSDGRLLDEQFF. The DNA for the CDR3 is TGTGCCAGCAGTGATGGACGTCTTCTCGATGAGCAGTTCTTC.

Turning to this clone: Other DNA variants within this sample encode the same CDR3. This chain connects TRBV18 to TRBJ2-3; TRBD2 aligns across 12 bases. This CDR3 spans 15 amino acids. J was trimmed by 3 bases and V by 3 bases; bases with no gene match: 1. CDR1 is KGHSH, CDR2 LQKENI, per germline. CDR3 DNA: TGTGCCAGCTCACCGACTAGCGGGAGAACAGATACGCAGTATTTT. It yields the protein CASSPTSGRTDTQYF.

J is TRBJ2-5 and V is TRBV7-9, with no clear D. Germline values: CDR1 SEHNR, CDR2 FQNEAQ (reference sequence). The V and J ends lost 5 bases and 4 bases respectively, with 11 bases between them. The CDR3 is made up of 13 amino acids. CDR3 in amino acids: CASSREWGETQYF. The CDR3 nucleotides are TGTGCCAGCAGCCGCGAGTGGGGAGAGACCCAGTACTTC.

The V and J genes are TRBV5-4 and TRBJ1-4; 7 positions agree with TRBD1. This CDR3 region has 15 residues. The V gene's germline CDR1 is SGHNT and CDR2 YYREEE (reference sequence). The ends lost 1 base at V and 3 bases at J; junction bases unmatched: 3. For the CDR3, the DNA is TGTGCCAGCAGCTTGTTGGGACAGCCTAATGAAAAACTGTTTTTT. Translated, it gives CASSLLGQPNEKLFF.

On this clone itself: Other DNA sequences of this sample code for an identical CDR3. The chain joins TRBV10-1 to TRBJ1-2, with TRBD1 as a possible D gene (5 bases). V was cut by 0 bases and J by 8 bases, with 10 bases left in between. The CDR3 extends over 13 amino acids. From germline, CDR1 is WNHNN and CDR2 SYGVQD (reference sequence). The DNA for the CDR3 is TGCGCCAGCAGTGAGTCGGGAAGGGGAGGCTACACCTTC. Encoded protein: CASSESGRGGYTF.

The chain uses TRBV11-2 and TRBJ1-1; 9 bases match TRBD1. Unmatched junction bases numbered 4, after V lost 3 bases and J lost 8 bases. The CDR3 runs to 13 residues. Germline V gives CDR1 SGHAT, CDR2 FQNNGV. The CDR3 loop is CASSFTGTGEAFF. The CDR3 nucleotides read TGTGCCAGCAGCTTCACCGGGACAGGGGAAGCTTTCTTT.

CDR3 coding DNA: TGTGCCAGCAGCTTAGCGGTCGCAGGGGTCCAAGAGACCCAGTACTTC. It codes for CASSLAVAGVQETQYF. The J gene is TRBJ2-5, the V gene TRBV7-2, with D maybe TRBD1 (6 bases). The V end was cut by 0 bases, the J end by 1 base, with 12 bases between. This CDR3 region has 16 residues. Germline-derived CDR1 and CDR2 are SGHTA and FQGNSA.

This chain links TRBV9 with TRBJ2-7; 9 positions agree with TRBD1. With V trimmed by 0 bases and J by 3 bases, 10 bases remained unmatched. There are 17 residues in the CDR3. The germline V gene encodes CDR1 SGDLS and CDR2 YYNGEE. CDR3 coding DNA: TGTGCCAGCAGCGTAGGTCTACCCGGGACAGGGAGCTACGAGCAGTACTTC. Amino acid sequence: CASSVGLPGTGSYEQYF.

The genes are TRBV29-1 and TRBJ2-3, with 12 bases that match TRBD2. The J segment lost 3 bases and the V segment lost 7 bases, leaving 8 bases of the junction unmatched. Germline V gene data show CDR1 as SQVTM and CDR2 as ANQGSEA. The CDR3 spans 15 residues. The CDR3 is CSAGGLAGSTDTQYF. DNA of the CDR3: TGCAGCGCGGGTGGACTAGCGGGAAGTACAGATACGCAGTATTTT.

This clone was counted a single time. The chain combines TRBV5-1 with TRBJ2-1; no definite D call. Per germline, CDR1 SGHRS and CDR2 YFSETQ. CDR3 length: 13 residues. The V end was cut by 0 bases, the J end by 5 bases, with 6 bases between. In nucleotides, the CDR3 is TGCGCCAGCAGCTTGGCCTGGGACAATGAGCAGTTCTTC. It specifies CASSLAWDNEQFF.

The J gene is TRBJ2-2, the V gene TRBV7-9; D may be TRBD2 (6 bases). CDR1 is SEHNR and CDR2 is FQNEAQ in the germline V gene (reference sequence). V was shortened by 3 bases and J by 3 bases, with 23 bases between the two germline ends. This CDR3 has 19 amino acids. The CDR3 DNA sequence: TGTGCCAGCAGCTTCCGACAAAGGGTTAGGCGGGGCGACACCGGGGAGCTGTTTTTT. This encodes CASSFRQRVRRGDTGELFF.

The chain uses TRBV7-9 and TRBJ2-1; 10 bases map to TRBD2. Trimming cost V 7 bases and J 7 bases; bases outside gene matches: 10. The CDR3 loop spans 15 amino acids. CDR1 SEHNR and CDR2 FQNEAQ come from the germline V gene (reference sequence). The CDR3 is CASNNHSGRFNEQFF. The CDR3 nucleotides read TGTGCCAGCAATAACCATAGCGGGAGGTTTAATGAGCAGTTCTTC.

CDR3 in amino acids: CASSEWAGKHTEAFF. Written as DNA, the CDR3 is TGTGCCAGCAGTGAATGGGCAGGGAAGCACACTGAAGCTTTCTTT. The J gene is TRBJ1-1, the V gene TRBV25-1; D possibly corresponds to TRBD1 (5 bases). V shed 1 base and J shed 3 bases, with 12 bases lying between them. The CDR3 is 15 residues long. The V gene's germline CDR1 is MGHDK and CDR2 SYGVNS.